These T cell receptor beta chains were read from a single sample in a study of blood T cell repertoires in COVID-19. Some clones are missing from TCRdb's copy, which holds only in-frame ones; the method was immunoSEQ multiplex PCR. This sample carries about 330,000 clones, approximately 82% of them seen once, and the ten largest clones take 0.95% to 1.5%. What was sequenced was peripheral blood. These receptors all come from a woman aged 45-60 years with acute or convalescent COVID-19. CDR3s include the opening cysteine and the closing phenylalanine or tryptophan. A D gene is named only where the DNA matches it firmly. Some rows mark clone size as missing; the rest say once, few, many or name a class of expanded clone.

j_gene	v_gene	abundance	d_gene	CDR3aa	CDR3nt
TRBJ2-7	TRBV11-2	.	.	CASSSRTGMYF	TGTGCCAGCAGCTCACGGACGGGGATGTACTTC
TRBJ1-2	TRBV6-5	.	TRBD1	CASSSRTGGGYTF	TGTGCCAGCAGTTCCCGGACAGGGGGAGGCTACACCTTC
TRBJ2-1	TRBV6-5	.	TRBD1	CASSYSGQGNNEQFF	TGTGCCAGCAGTTACTCGGGACAGGGGAATAATGAGCAGTTCTTC
TRBJ1-5	TRBV5-5	.	.	CASSLWQDQPQHF	TGTGCCAGCAGCTTATGGCAAGATCAGCCCCAGCATTTT
TRBJ1-2	TRBV30	.	TRBD1	CACRDSSNYGYTF	TGTGCCTGCCGGGACAGCAGTAACTATGGCTACACCTTC
TRBJ2-5	TRBV2	.	TRBD2	CASESGVGQETQYF	TGTGCCAGCGAGAGCGGGGTTGGCCAAGAGACCCAGTACTTC
TRBJ2-1	TRBV6-4	few	.	CASSDSTQGSNEQFF	TGTGCCAGCAGTGACTCTACGCAGGGCAGTAATGAGCAGTTCTTC
TRBJ1-4	TRBV20-1	.	.	CSASQTGLPPRLFF	TGCAGTGCTAGTCAGACAGGCCTCCCCCCGAGACTGTTTTTT
TRBJ1-1	TRBV6-5	.	.	CASSYSTQGSTEAFF	TGTGCCAGCAGTTACTCGACACAGGGATCCACTGAAGCTTTCTTT
TRBJ2-3	TRBV18	.	.	CASSPARGSKADTQYF	TGTGCCAGCTCACCCGCTCGTGGGAGCAAGGCAGATACGCAGTATTTT
TRBJ1-3	TRBV18	.	.	CASSPPQGLRNTIYF	TGTGCCAGCTCACCACCTCAGGGACTGAGAAACACCATATATTTT
TRBJ1-2	TRBV27	.	TRBD1	CATGRGAHYGYTF	TGTGCCACGGGCAGGGGGGCTCACTATGGCTACACCTTC
TRBJ1-2	TRBV10-3	.	TRBD1	CAISGQGSDGYTF	TGTGCCATCAGTGGACAGGGTTCGGACGGCTACACCTTC
TRBJ2-1	TRBV11-2	.	TRBD1	CASSFGQGGDNEQFF	TGTGCCAGCAGCTTCGGACAGGGGGGTGACAATGAGCAGTTCTTC
TRBJ2-3	TRBV18	.	.	CASSTNTDRIETDTQYF	TGTGCCAGCTCAACAAACACCGACAGGATTGAAACAGATACGCAGTATTTT
TRBJ2-3	TRBV3-1/TRBV3-2	.	.	CASSQASADTQYF	TGTGCCAGCAGCCAAGCCTCCGCAGATACGCAGTATTTT
TRBJ1-4	TRBV5-1	.	TRBD1	CASSLAGRGSANEKLFF	TGCGCCAGCAGCTTGGCCGGCAGGGGGTCAGCTAATGAAAAACTGTTTTTT
TRBJ1-4	TRBV4-2	.	TRBD1	CASSQEKQGFNEKLFF	TGTGCCAGCAGCCAAGAAAAACAGGGGTTTAATGAAAAACTGTTTTTT
TRBJ1-1	TRBV19	once	TRBD1	CASSATGGGTEAFF	TGTGCCAGTAGTGCCACAGGGGGTGGCACTGAAGCTTTCTTT
TRBJ2-7	TRBV18	.	TRBD2	CASSPRPLREGYEQYF	TGTGCCAGCTCACCTCGCCCCCTCCGGGAGGGCTACGAGCAGTACTTC
TRBJ2-1	TRBV7-3	.	TRBD1	CASSPSRDRRYNEQFF	TGTGCCAGCAGCCCTAGCCGGGACAGGCGGTACAATGAGCAGTTCTTC